The T cell receptor (beta chain) under discussion was sequenced for a study of OX40 agonist ivuxolimab in advanced cancers. This CDR3 contains 16 residues. Germline V gives CDR1 SGHRS, CDR2 YFSETQ. V was clipped by 0 bases and J by 4 bases, with 13 bases between them. The data were produced by immunoSEQ multiplex PCR, yet TCRdb's version contains in-frame clones alone and is incomplete. The profile shows about 94,000 clones, around 86% of them singletons. The sample in question was CD4+ or CD8+ T cells sorted from blood, obtained in a trial of the OX40 agonist ivuxolimab. The TCR was taken from an adult with an advanced solid tumor such as melanoma, head and neck, liver or kidney cancer. J is TRBJ2-2 and V is TRBV5-1; D is undetermined. CDR3 region: CASSLGPVLGTGELFF. Here the CDR3 DNA reads TGCGCCAGCAGCTTGGGACCAGTATTGGGCACCGGGGAGCTGTTTTTT.